This T cell receptor (beta chain) was observed in a study of cytomegalovirus exposure and HLA in healthy donors. Study as a whole: Earlier, 100 million to 120 million unique TCR beta sequences were recovered from around 180 million T cells by an analysis.

Primers for the PCR totalled 60 Vbeta and 13 Jbeta. TCRdb's copy holds only in-frame clones and misses some; the assay was immunoSEQ multiplex PCR. The data show under 200,000 clones, with roughly 68% seen just once and about 2% held by the top ten. This clone was recorded once. Antigen specificity is unknown. Study-wide results and caveats: It is likely that the observed cluster of highly shared sequence variants was a sequencing artifact.

This CDR3 has 14 amino acids. CDR1 is KGHSH, CDR2 LQKENI, per germline. V was shortened by 3 bases and J by 3 bases, with 9 bases between the two germline ends. Sampled while nominally healthy, donors likely had unrecorded immune exposures. This chain connects TRBV18 to TRBJ2-1; D perhaps matches TRBD2 (6 bases). The sample consisted of PBMCs. This sequence was found in a woman aged 30 to 39 in good health and CMV-seronegative. The CDR3, as DNA: TGTGCCAGCTCACCGGCCGGGGGCTACAATGAGCAGTTCTTC. This translates into CASSPAGGYNEQFF. Using reference TRBV18 and TRBJ2-1 for the parts outside the CDR3, the full variable domain is NAGVMQNPRHLVRRRGQEARLRCSPMKGHSHVYWYRQLPEEGLKFMVYLQKENIIDESGMPKERFSAEFPKEGPSILRIQQVVRGDSAAYFCASSPAGGYNEQFFGPGTRLTVL.